This T cell receptor (beta chain) was found in a study of T cell changes during pregnancy in multiple sclerosis. Assay: immunoSEQ multiplex PCR; the TCRdb copy retains only in-frame clones and omits some. The table includes just under 50,000 clones, roughly 94% detected once. This CDR3 comprises 15 residues. The germline CDR1 and CDR2 sequences are MNHEY and SMNVEV (reference sequence). Trimming removed 7 bases from V and 3 bases from J, with 13 bases in between. Sequenced material: CD4+ T cells from peripheral blood mononuclear cells, taken in the third trimester of pregnancy. This chain joins TRBV27 and TRBJ1-6, with D perhaps matching TRBD1 (6 bases). The receptor comes from a female donor with multiple sclerosis, enrolled in a pregnancy study. CDR3 region: CASTTAGDYNSPLHF. In DNA, the CDR3 is TGTGCCAGCACCACGGCAGGGGACTATAATTCACCCCTCCACTTT.